This TCR beta chain was identified in a study of blood T cells in healthy people across ages (dated by TCRdb to between 2014 and 2017). Study-level background: Template switching captured roughly one uniquely barcoded TCR beta cDNA molecule per two T cells in model experiments. Age-related changes in TCR beta repertoire diversity were measured in the study by deep sequencing normalized with unique cDNA molecular identifiers. The donors were split into four age groups: young (average around 15 years), middle-aged (roughly 42), aged (approximately 60) and long-lived (approximately 89). To avoid experimental bias, donors of different ages were distributed randomly across sequencing lanes. Two additional independent replicas of 1 million unique cDNA reads from the same blood draw were analyzed for two donors (one aged 18 to 30 and one aged 80 or older). What the authors observed across the whole study: Donor CMV infection status was unknown, potentially confounding age-related changes in expanded clonotypes. Estimates of total diversity based on one million sequenced T cells were considered lower bounds and underestimates. Bulk unsorted PBMC profiling prevented conclusive comparison of naive and antigen-experienced compartments. As age increased, observed TCR beta diversity per million T cells dropped in a roughly linear way, and a significant reduction was already evident by age about 40. Compared with the aged group, the long-lived group had more naive CD4+ T cells, fewer expanded clones and increased TCR diversity, suggesting age selection. A strong correlation was found between observed TCR beta diversity and the percentage of naive T cells measured by flow cytometry.

Systemically healthy Caucasian individuals from Russia, approximately 39 in total and aged about 6 to 95 years, were included as donors. Each donor gave approximately 10 milliliters of peripheral blood, collected into EDTA-treated Vacutainer tubes. Ficoll-Paque density-gradient centrifugation was used to isolate PBMCs, with at least 6.5 million per sample. Trizol reagent was used to extract total RNA from PBMCs, with at least 6 micrograms per sample. The percentages of naive CD45RAhigh/CD27high T cells were determined by flow cytometry on a PBMC aliquot from every donor. Its CDR3 holds 15 amino acids, cysteine through phenylalanine. The only DNA kept is the CDR3, 45 bases in frame from the first base. As encoded in the germline V gene (reference sequence), CDR1 is MNHEY while CDR2 is SMNVEV. V is pruned by 5 bases and J by 8 bases, leaving 9 bases of the junction without a gene match. Preparation of the library involved 5' RACE. Sequencing was performed on an Illumina HiSeq 2500. The second PCR ran for roughly 6 to 11 cycles and used a J-beta primer mix along with a sample-barcoded 5' primer. A unique molecular identifier was introduced onto each TCR beta cDNA molecule by a template-switch 5' adaptor carrying 12 random nucleotides. Each sample yielded at least 3 million CDR3-containing paired-end reads. All of the RNA was converted into first-strand cDNA using the Mint cDNA synthesis kit, with a TRBC-specific oligonucleotide serving as the primer. Following uracil-DNA glycosylase treatment, a first 18-cycle PCR with universal primers M1SS and BC2_uni_R was performed on all cDNA. For the original study's pipeline: For normalization, 1 million high-quality reads, each with a distinct molecular identifier, were randomly selected from each sample. Instead of being binned into consensus sequences, reads with shared molecular identifiers were discarded. MiTCR, set to a Q25 quality threshold and the strictest error-elimination algorithm, was used for CDR3 identification, clonotype clustering and error correction. A nonparametric unseen species model with Euler transformation was used to estimate lower-bound total TCR beta diversity. The public reads were reprocessed in TCRdb via fastp at Q25 and MiXCR, keeping in-frame beta chains. For every CDR3 protein sequence, its rows merge into one entry that carries the most common genes and DNA. TCRdb's processing, not the study's, gives the V and J calls here. The sample table shows around 1,500,000 distinct CDR3 sequences, and over 25% are seen once. Clones ranked in the top ten supply more than 6% of the sample.

This clonotype was observed a few times. The specificity of this receptor is unknown. No much larger clone is present one base from it, and per-base qualities are unavailable. This clonotype originated in a woman in her thirties in good health. The sequencing sample was made of blood. The sequence is built from TRBV27 and TRBJ2-1; TRBD1 agrees with 10 junctional bases. In nucleotides, the sequence is TGTGCCAGCAGTAAGCGGACAGGGGGTGGGCATGAGCAGTTCTTC. It encodes CASSKRTGGGHEQFF.